What follows are 25 T cell receptor beta chains derived from one specimen sequenced in a study of quantifying T cell responses using KT2 cells. Turning to the study itself: cDNA was made from DNase-treated RNA using alpha and beta constant primers.

An oligo carrying a UMI was ligated to the cDNA 3' end. The first PCR ran approximately 4 cycles with an equimolar RC1.1 and RC1.2 beta primer mix. In TCRdb, the UMI-ligation and nested PCR reads were re-called with MiXCR into one record per CDR3 protein. The data contain 25,000 to 35,000 distinct CDR3 sequences, 7.3% of them seen just once; the ten biggest clones take up 15% to 19%. The sample was PBMCs spiked with cells of the T cell clone KT2. The receptors were gathered from a human donor.

This clonotype was seen repeatedly, ten times or more. The genes are TRBV6-1 and TRBJ1-5; unclear D gene. Trimming cost V 0 bases and J 2 bases, with 8 bases left between them. Germline values: CDR1 MNHNS, CDR2 SASEGT. This CDR3 spans 15 amino acids. The CDR3 reads CASSEAVIRNQPQHF. The CDR3 coding sequence is TGTGCCAGCAGTGAAGCGGTTATCCGCAATCAGCCCCAGCATTTT.

Ten or more counts support this clonotype. This sequence joins TRBV11-2 and TRBJ2-5; unclear D gene. The CDR3 covers 15 residues. V shed 5 bases and J shed 3 bases, with 16 bases lying between them. The V gene's germline CDR1 is SGHAT and CDR2 FQNNGV. In DNA, the CDR3 is TGTGCCAGCAGCCAACCCGCCGACTGGAAAGAGACCCAGTACTTC. Its translation is CASSQPADWKETQYF.

This sequence joins TRBV28 and TRBJ2-7; 10 nucleotides match TRBD1. V shed 5 bases and J 6 bases; nucleotides not matched to a gene: 7. Germline V gives CDR1 MDHEN, CDR2 SYDVKM. This CDR3 is built from 14 residues. The CDR3 here is CASSPGTGVSEQYF. CDR3 nucleotides: TGTGCCAGCAGTCCCGGGACAGGGGTTTCCGAGCAGTACTTC.

This clonotype was observed at least ten times. The chain carries TRBV27 and TRBJ1-1, with D uncertain. V was trimmed by 8 bases and J by 7 bases, leaving 17 bases between them. The CDR3 sequence is 13 residues long. CDR1 is MNHEY, CDR2 SMNVEV, per germline (reference sequence). CDR3: CASGTDKKYEAFF. CDR3 coding DNA: TGTGCCAGCGGAACCGACAAGAAGTATGAAGCTTTCTTT.

V and J are TRBV28 and TRBJ2-5, with D unresolved. The CDR3 is made up of 14 amino acids. Germline V gene data show CDR1 as MDHEN and CDR2 as SYDVKM. Trimming removed 1 base from V and 5 bases from J, with 11 bases in between. CDR3 bases: TGTGCCAGCAGTTTATTTGGTCTTGAGGAGACCCAGTACTTC. Its translation is CASSLFGLEETQYF. The variable domain in full, completed from reference TRBV28 and TRBJ2-5, reads DVKVTQSSRYLVKRTGEKVFLECVQDMDHENMFWYRQDPGLGLRLIYFSYDVKMKEKGDIPEGYSVSREKKERFSLILESASTNQTSMYLCASSLFGLEETQYFGPGTRLLVL.

In this sample, this clonotype turned up many times. The J gene is TRBJ1-1, the V gene TRBV15; D is uncertain. Trimming took 3 bases from V and 5 from J, leaving 7 bases between them. This CDR3 is built from 12 residues. The germline V gene has CDR1 LNHNV and CDR2 YYDKDF (reference sequence). CDR3 sequence: CATSRGKTEAFF. The CDR3 region has the DNA TGTGCCACCAGCAGGGGTAAGACTGAAGCTTTCTTT.

The sample holds a few counts of this clonotype. The V call is TRBV3-1, the J call TRBJ2-3; D unclear. The germline V and J ends were trimmed by 2 bases and 6 bases, with 12 bases remaining between them. CDR1 is LGHDT and CDR2 is YNNKEL in the germline V gene (reference sequence). This CDR3 has 14 amino acids. CDR3 protein: CASSQITSGDTQYF. The CDR3 region has the DNA TGTGCCAGCAGCCAAATCACGTCTGGGGATACGCAGTATTTT.

This clonotype was seen ten or more times. The rearrangement uses TRBV10-2 and TRBJ1-5; no reliable D call. Trimming shortened V by 1 base and J by 3 bases, and 4 bases separated the two germline ends. This CDR3 has 13 residues. Germline V gene lookup returns CDR1 WSHSY and CDR2 SAAADI. The CDR3 bases are TGCGCCAGCAGTGAGTACCTCAATCAGCCCCAGCATTTT. Protein: CASSEYLNQPQHF.

Many counts were recorded for this clonotype. The chain recombines TRBV6-1 with TRBJ1-6, with a tentative D call TRBD1 (6 bases). The CDR3 loop spans 13 amino acids. Germline values: CDR1 MNHNS, CDR2 SASEGT. V lost 7 bases to trimming and J lost 15 bases, with 19 bases between them. CDR3 region: CASKIGGGDILHF. For the CDR3, the DNA is TGTGCCAGCAAGATCGGGGGCGGTGACATCCTCCACTTT.

This clonotype was detected ten times or more. The gene calls are TRBV29-1 and TRBJ2-1, with 7 positions matching TRBD2. The CDR3 extends over 13 amino acids. Per germline, CDR1 SQVTM and CDR2 ANQGSEA. With 4 bases clipped from V and 8 bases from J, the junction kept 8 bases outside the gene matches. The CDR3 DNA reads as TGCAGCGTTGTTGAGGGAGGGCCCTATGAGCAGTTCTTC. It is translated as CSVVEGGPYEQFF.

The rearrangement joins TRBV12-3 or TRBV12-4 to TRBJ1-2; no clear D. The CDR3 totals 13 residues. V gave up 3 bases and J gave up 6 bases, with 11 bases separating them. The DNA for the CDR3 is TGTGCCAGCAGTTTTGGCAGGTCGCATGGCTACACCTTC. Translating gives CASSFGRSHGYTF.

The CDR3, as DNA: TGTGCCAGCAGAGGCGGCGGGAGGACGAAAGCAGATACGCAGTATTTT. It translates to CASRGGGRTKADTQYF. V is TRBV2 and J is TRBJ2-3; 8 bases are a match to TRBD2. The V gene's germline CDR1 is SNHLY and CDR2 FYNNEI. This CDR3 region has 16 residues. Losses at the gene ends were 6 bases for V and 4 bases for J; bases not matched to a gene: 12.

By sample share, this clonotype is medium-sized (0.01 to 0.1%). The chain couples TRBV29-1 to TRBJ2-1, with 9 bases matching TRBD2. With 2 bases clipped from V and 1 base from J, the junction kept 0 bases outside the gene matches. This CDR3 spans 14 amino acids. Germline CDR1 is SQVTM and CDR2 is ANQGSEA. The CDR3 region has the DNA TGCAGCGTTGAACTAGCGGGATCCTACAATGAGCAGTTCTTC. The encoded protein is CSVELAGSYNEQFF.

This clonotype was seen more than once but under ten times. The chain is built from TRBV20-1 and TRBJ1-4, with 7 bases matching TRBD1. Germline lookup yields CDR1 DFQATT and CDR2 SNEGSKA (reference sequence). Trimming removed 1 base from V and 5 bases from J; junction bases left unmatched: 4. The CDR3 has 14 amino acids. CDR3 sequence: CSARGTGANEKLFF. The DNA of the CDR3 is TGCAGTGCTAGAGGGACAGGAGCAAATGAAAAACTGTTTTTT.

This clonotype was seen more than once but under ten times. The gene calls are TRBV24-1 and TRBJ2-1, with D uncertain. Germline V gene sequence: CDR1 KGHDR, CDR2 SFDVKD. The CDR3 is made up of 16 amino acids. The V gene lost 4 bases and the J gene lost 0 bases, with 12 bases spanning the gap. CDR3 coding DNA: TGTGCCACCAGTGACCGCGCGAAAAGCTCCTACAATGAGCAGTTCTTC. It codes for CATSDRAKSSYNEQFF.

The chain combines TRBV2 with TRBJ1-2; possible D gene TRBD1, 6 bases. Trimming left V 8 bases short and J 0 bases short, with 10 bases between. Germline CDR1 and CDR2: SNHLY and FYNNEI. CDR3 length equals 13 residues. The CDR3 spells CASGGQANYGYTF. The CDR3 nucleotides read TGTGCCAGCGGGGGGCAAGCTAACTATGGCTACACCTTC.

This clonotype was recorded a few times. J is TRBJ2-4 and V is TRBV6-5; 8 bases line up with TRBD1. The CDR3 spans 14 residues. Germline V gives CDR1 MNHEY, CDR2 SVGAGI. With 4 bases clipped from V and 3 bases from J, the junction kept 2 bases outside the gene matches. CDR3 loop: CASSFGQGKNIQYF. CDR3 coding DNA: TGTGCCAGCAGTTTCGGACAGGGCAAAAACATTCAGTACTTC.

The gene calls are TRBV12-3 or TRBV12-4 and TRBJ2-7; the D gene is possibly TRBD2 (6 bases). CDR3 size: 15 residues. Trimming took off 5 bases at V and 4 bases at J, with 18 bases between the two ends. DNA for the CDR3: TGTGCCAGCAGTCAGCGGACTACCCGTATATACGAGCAGTACTTC. Protein sequence: CASSQRTTRIYEQYF.

The chain couples TRBV7-8 to TRBJ1-2; D perhaps matches TRBD1 (5 bases). CDR1 is SGHVS, CDR2 FQNEAQ, per germline. The CDR3 spans 13 residues. V shed 11 bases and J shed 4 bases, with 17 bases lying between them. The CDR3 nucleotides are TGTGCCGTCGGGGGAAAGTGGGGCTATGGCTACACCTTC. Its protein is CAVGGKWGYGYTF.

The chain joins TRBV21-1 to TRBJ2-7. TRBV21-1 is designated a pseudogene. This CDR3 has 13 amino acids. This CDR3 reads CASSKGPRYEQYF. DNA for the CDR3: TGTGCCAGCAGCAAAGGGCCTAGGTACGAGCAGTACTTC.

There are a few counts of this clonotype. This chain connects TRBV6-5 to TRBJ1-1, with D possibly being TRBD1 (5 bases). The V end lost 3 bases, the J end lost 5 bases, and 13 bases lay between the germline ends. The CDR3 totals 14 residues. Germline CDR1 reads MNHEY; CDR2 reads SVGAGI. CDR3 in DNA: TGTGCCAGCAGTTATGGGCAGGGCTGGACTGAAGCTTTCTTT. Its protein product is CASSYGQGWTEAFF.

The rearrangement uses TRBV6-1 and TRBJ1-2, with 8 bases identical to TRBD1. CDR3 size: 15 residues. Germline V gene lookup returns CDR1 MNHNS and CDR2 SASEGT. V gave up 6 bases and J gave up 2 bases; unmatched junction bases: 8. The CDR3 loop is CASSHRNRGNYGYTF. For the CDR3, the DNA is TGTGCCAGCAGCCACCGGAACAGGGGGAACTATGGCTACACCTTC.

Many counts were recorded for this clonotype. The chain combines TRBV6-2 or TRBV6-3 with TRBJ1-5, with a possible D match to TRBD1 (6 bases). Per the germline V gene, CDR1 is MNHEY and CDR2 is SVGEGT. The CDR3 runs 16 residues. The V end was cut by 5 bases, the J end by 9 bases, with 23 bases between. CDR3 nucleotides: TGTGCCAGCAGTAGAAAACAGGGCCGGTCCTTCAGGCCCCAGCATTTT. Its translation is CASSRKQGRSFRPQHF.

Within the sample, this clonotype is medium-sized. The V and J genes are TRBV4-2 and TRBJ2-7, with 11 bases aligning to TRBD1. V trimming: 2 bases; J trimming: 3 bases; junction bases outside the gene matches: 6. Germline V gene data show CDR1 as LGHNA and CDR2 as YNFKEQ. CDR3 length equals 16 residues. The CDR3 region has the DNA TGTGCCAGCAGCCAACAAACCGGGACAGGGGGCTACGAGCAGTACTTC. It is translated as CASSQQTGTGGYEQYF.

This clonotype was counted ten times or more. The V gene is TRBV6-1, the J gene TRBJ1-3, with D perhaps TRBD1 (5 bases). The germline CDR1 and CDR2 sequences are MNHNS and SASEGT. The CDR3 is 13 residues long. Trimming took off 5 bases at V and 12 bases at J, with 17 bases between the two ends. CDR3 amino acids: CASSPQAEGIIYF. For the CDR3, the DNA is TGTGCCAGCAGTCCCCAGGCGGAGGGGATCATATATTTT.